The clone carrying this T cell receptor beta chain was observed a few times. These data come from a study of OX40 agonist ivuxolimab in advanced cancers. The protocol was immunoSEQ multiplex PCR, while the TCRdb copy is restricted to in-frame clones and leaves out a portion. The sample holds around 84,000 clones; approximately 80% are singletons and the top ten take around 0.5%. Germline CDR1 and CDR2: KGHSH and LQKENI. With 3 bases clipped from V and 13 bases from J, the junction kept 10 bases outside the gene matches. This CDR3 spans 13 amino acids. This clonotype originated in an adult with an advanced solid tumor such as melanoma, head and neck, liver or kidney cancer. The source was CD4+ or CD8+ T cells sorted from blood, collected in a trial of the OX40 agonist ivuxolimab. The chain joins TRBV18 to TRBJ1-1; 8 nucleotides match TRBD1. In nucleotides, the CDR3 is TGTGCCAGCTCACCGGATACAGGGGGACGTGGTTTCTTT. Protein sequence: CASSPDTGGRGFF.